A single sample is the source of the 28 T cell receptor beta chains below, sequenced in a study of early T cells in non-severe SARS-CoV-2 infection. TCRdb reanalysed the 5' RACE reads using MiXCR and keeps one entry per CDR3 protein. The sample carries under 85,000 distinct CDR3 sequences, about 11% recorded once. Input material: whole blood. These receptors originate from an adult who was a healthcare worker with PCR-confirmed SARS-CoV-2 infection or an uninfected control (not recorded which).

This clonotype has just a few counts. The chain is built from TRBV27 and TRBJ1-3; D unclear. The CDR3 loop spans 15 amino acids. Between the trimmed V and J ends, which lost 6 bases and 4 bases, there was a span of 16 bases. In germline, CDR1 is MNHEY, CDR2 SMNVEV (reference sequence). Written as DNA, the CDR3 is TGTGCCAGCAGAATGGCGGGGAGTGACGGAAACACCATATATTTT. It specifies CASRMAGSDGNTIYF.

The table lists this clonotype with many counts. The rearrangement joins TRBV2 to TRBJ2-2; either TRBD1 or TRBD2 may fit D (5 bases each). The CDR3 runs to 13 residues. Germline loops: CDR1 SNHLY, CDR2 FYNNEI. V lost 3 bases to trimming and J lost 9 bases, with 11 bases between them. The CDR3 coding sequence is TGTGCCAGCAGTGACTCTCGGGACCGGGAGCTGTTTTTT. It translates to CASSDSRDRELFF. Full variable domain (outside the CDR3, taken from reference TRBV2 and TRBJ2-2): EPEVTQTPSHQVTQMGQEVILRCVPISNHLYFYWYRQILGQKVEFLVSFYNNEISEKSEIFDDQFSVERPDGSNFTLKIRSTKLEDSAMYFCASSDSRDRELFFGEGSRLTVL.

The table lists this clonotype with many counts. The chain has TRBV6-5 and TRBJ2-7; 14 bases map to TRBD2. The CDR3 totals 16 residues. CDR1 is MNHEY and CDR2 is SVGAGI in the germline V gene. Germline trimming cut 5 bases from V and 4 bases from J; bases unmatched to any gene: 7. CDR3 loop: CASSRKGLAGEYEQYF. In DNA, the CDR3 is TGTGCCAGCAGTCGAAAGGGACTAGCGGGAGAGTACGAGCAGTACTTC.

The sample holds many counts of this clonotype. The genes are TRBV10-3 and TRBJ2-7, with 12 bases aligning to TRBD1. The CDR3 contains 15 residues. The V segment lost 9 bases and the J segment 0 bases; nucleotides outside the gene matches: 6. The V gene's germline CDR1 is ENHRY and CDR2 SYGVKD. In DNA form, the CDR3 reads TGTGCCATAGCCGGGACAGGGGGCTTCTCCTACGAGCAGTACTTC. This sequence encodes CAIAGTGGFSYEQYF.

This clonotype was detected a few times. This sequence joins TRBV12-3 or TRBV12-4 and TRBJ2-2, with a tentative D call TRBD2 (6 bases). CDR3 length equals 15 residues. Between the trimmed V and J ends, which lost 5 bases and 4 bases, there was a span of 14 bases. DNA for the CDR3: TGTGCCAGCAGTCCGGAGGGGCGCGGCACCGGGGAGCTGTTTTTT. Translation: CASSPEGRGTGELFF.

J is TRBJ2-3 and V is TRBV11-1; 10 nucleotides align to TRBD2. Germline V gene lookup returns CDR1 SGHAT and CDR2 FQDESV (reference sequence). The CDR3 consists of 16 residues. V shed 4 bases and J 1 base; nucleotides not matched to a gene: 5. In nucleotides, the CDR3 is TGTGCCAGCAGCTCTACCGGGACTAGCGGCACAGATACGCAGTATTTT. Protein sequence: CASSSTGTSGTDTQYF.

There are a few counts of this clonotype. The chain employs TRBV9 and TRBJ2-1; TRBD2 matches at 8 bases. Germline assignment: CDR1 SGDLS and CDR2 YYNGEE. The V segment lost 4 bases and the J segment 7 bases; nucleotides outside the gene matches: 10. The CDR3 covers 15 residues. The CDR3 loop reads CASSPMTKRENEQFF. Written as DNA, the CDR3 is TGTGCCAGCAGCCCAATGACTAAGCGGGAGAATGAGCAGTTCTTC.

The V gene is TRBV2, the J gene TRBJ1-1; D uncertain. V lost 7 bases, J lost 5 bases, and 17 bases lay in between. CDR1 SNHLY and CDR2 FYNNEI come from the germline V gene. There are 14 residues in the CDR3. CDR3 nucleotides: TGTGCCAGCACCAAAGAGGGTTTGGGGACTGAAGCTTTCTTT. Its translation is CASTKEGLGTEAFF.

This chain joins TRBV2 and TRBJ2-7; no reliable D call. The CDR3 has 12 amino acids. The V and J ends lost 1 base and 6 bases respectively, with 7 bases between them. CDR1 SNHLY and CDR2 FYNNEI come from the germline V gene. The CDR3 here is CASSEGWAEQYF. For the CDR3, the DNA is TGTGCCAGCAGTGAAGGGTGGGCCGAGCAGTACTTC.

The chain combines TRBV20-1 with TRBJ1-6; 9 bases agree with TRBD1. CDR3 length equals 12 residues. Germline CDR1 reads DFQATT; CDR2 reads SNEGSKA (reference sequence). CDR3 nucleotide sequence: TGCAGGGAGGACAGGGGCAATTCACCCCTCCACTTT. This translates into CREDRGNSPLHF.

The CDR3 bases are TGCAGCGTTGGGTTGGTCGGAAACACTGAAGCTTTCTTT. It yields the protein CSVGLVGNTEAFF. The chain has TRBV29-1 and TRBJ1-1; D gene ambiguous. CDR1 is SQVTM and CDR2 is ANQGSEA in the germline V gene. The CDR3 runs 13 residues. Deletions cut 4 bases from V and 2 bases from J, with 11 bases between.

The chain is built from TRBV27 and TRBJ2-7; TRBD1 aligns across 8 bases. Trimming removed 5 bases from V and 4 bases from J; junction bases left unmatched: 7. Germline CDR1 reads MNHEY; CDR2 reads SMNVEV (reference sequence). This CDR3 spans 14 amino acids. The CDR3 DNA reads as TGTGCCAGCAGTCGCCGGACAGGGAGTTACGAGCAGTACTTC. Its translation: CASSRRTGSYEQYF.

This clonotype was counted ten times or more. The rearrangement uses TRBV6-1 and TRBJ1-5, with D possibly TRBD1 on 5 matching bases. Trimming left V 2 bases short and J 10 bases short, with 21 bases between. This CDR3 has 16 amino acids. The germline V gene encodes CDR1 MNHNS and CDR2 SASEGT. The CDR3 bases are TGTGCCAGCAGTGAACTTTTTAGGGGACGTTTAAATCCCCAGCATTTT. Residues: CASSELFRGRLNPQHF.

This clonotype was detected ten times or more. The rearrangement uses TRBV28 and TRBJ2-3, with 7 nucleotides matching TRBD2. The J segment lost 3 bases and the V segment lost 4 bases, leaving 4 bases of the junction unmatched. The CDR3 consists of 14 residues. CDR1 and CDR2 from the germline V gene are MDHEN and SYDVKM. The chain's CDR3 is CASSSGLPTDTQYF. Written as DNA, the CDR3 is TGTGCCAGCAGTTCGGGACTACCTACAGATACGCAGTATTTT.

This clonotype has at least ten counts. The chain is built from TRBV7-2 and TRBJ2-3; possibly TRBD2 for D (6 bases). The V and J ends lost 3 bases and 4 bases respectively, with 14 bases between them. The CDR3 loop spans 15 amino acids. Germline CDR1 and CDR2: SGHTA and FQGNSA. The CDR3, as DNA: TGTGCCAGCAGCTTGCCTCTAGCGTCGGCAGATACGCAGTATTTT. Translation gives CASSLPLASADTQYF.

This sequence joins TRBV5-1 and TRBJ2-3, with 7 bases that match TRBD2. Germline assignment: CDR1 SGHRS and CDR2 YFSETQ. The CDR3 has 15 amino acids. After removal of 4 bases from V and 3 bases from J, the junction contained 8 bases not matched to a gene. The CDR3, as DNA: TGCGCCAGCAGCAGGCCTAGCGGACCGACAGATACGCAGTATTTT. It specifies CASSRPSGPTDTQYF.

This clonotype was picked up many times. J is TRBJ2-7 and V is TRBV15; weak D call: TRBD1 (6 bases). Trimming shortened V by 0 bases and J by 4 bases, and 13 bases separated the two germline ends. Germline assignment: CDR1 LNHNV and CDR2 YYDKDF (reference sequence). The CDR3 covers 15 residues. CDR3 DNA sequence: TGTGCCACCAGCAGAGAAGGGCAGGGGCGGTACGAGCAGTACTTC. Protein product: CATSREGQGRYEQYF.

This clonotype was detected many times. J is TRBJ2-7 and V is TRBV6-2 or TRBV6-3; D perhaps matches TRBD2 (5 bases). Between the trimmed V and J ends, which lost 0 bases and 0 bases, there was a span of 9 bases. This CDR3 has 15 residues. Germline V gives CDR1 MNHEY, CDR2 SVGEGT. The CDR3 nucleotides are TGTGCCAGCAGTTACTCGAGGGTGAGCTCCTACGAGCAGTACTTC. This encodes CASSYSRVSSYEQYF.

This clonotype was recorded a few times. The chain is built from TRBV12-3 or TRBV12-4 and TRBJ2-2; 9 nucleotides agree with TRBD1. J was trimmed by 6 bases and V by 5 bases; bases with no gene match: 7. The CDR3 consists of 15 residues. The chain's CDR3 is CASSPPGQGPGELFF. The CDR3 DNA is TGTGCCAGCAGTCCCCCGGGACAGGGACCCGGGGAGCTGTTTTTT.

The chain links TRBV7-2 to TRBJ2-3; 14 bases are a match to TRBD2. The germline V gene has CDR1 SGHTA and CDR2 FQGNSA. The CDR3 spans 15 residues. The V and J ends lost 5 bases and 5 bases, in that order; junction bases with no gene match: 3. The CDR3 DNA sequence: TGTGCCAGCAGCCGAGGGACTAGCGGGAGAGATACGCAGTATTTT. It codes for CASSRGTSGRDTQYF.

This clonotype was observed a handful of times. The CDR3 here is CASSPGSSSGNTIYF. CDR3 DNA sequence: TGCGCCAGCAGCCCTGGATCCAGCTCTGGAAACACCATATATTTT. The V call is TRBV5-1, the J call TRBJ1-3; D is unresolved. Germline assignment: CDR1 SGHRS and CDR2 YFSETQ. Trimming stripped 4 bases from V and 0 bases from J, with 11 bases between. The CDR3 extends over 15 amino acids.

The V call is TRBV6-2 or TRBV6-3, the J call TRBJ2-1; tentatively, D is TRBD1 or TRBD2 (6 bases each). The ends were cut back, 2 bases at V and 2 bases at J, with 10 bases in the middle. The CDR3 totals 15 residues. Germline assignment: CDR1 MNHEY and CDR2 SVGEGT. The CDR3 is CASSYRGVTYNEQFF. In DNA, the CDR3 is TGTGCCAGCAGTTACAGGGGGGTAACCTACAATGAGCAGTTCTTC.

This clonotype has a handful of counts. The DNA of the CDR3 is TGTGCCAGCAGCTCCCGGCGTCGGACTGAAGCTTTCTTT. Its translation is CASSSRRRTEAFF. The genes are TRBV5-6 and TRBJ1-1; D unresolved. Per the germline V gene, CDR1 is SGHDT and CDR2 is YYEEEE. V was cut by 3 bases and J by 5 bases, with 11 bases left in between. The length of the CDR3 is 13 residues.

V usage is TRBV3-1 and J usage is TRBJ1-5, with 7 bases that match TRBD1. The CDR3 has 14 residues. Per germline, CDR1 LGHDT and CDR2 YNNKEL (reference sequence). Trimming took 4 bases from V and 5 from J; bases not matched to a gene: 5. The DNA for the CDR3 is TGTGCCAGCAGCCCTGGGACAGATGATCAGCCCCAGCATTTT. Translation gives CASSPGTDDQPQHF.

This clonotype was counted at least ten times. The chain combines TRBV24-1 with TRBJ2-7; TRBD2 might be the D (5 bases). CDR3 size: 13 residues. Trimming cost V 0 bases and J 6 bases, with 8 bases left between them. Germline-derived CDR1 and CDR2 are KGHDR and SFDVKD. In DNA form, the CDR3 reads TGTGCCACCAGTGATTTGGCTAGCCGCGAGCAGTACTTC. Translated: CATSDLASREQYF.

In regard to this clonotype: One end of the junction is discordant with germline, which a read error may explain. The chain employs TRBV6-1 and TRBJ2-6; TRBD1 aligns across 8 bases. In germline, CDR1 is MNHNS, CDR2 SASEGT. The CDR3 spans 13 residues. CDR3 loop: CASSEQGANVLTF. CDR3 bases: TGTGCCAGCAGTGAACAGGGGGCAAACGTCCTGACTTTC.

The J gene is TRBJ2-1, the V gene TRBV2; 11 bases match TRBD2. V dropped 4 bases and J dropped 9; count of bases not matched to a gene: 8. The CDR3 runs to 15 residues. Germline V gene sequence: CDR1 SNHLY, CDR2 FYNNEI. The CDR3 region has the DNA TGTGCCAGCAGTGCCACTAGCGGGGGCTCGGGTGAGCAGTTCTTC. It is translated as CASSATSGGSGEQFF.

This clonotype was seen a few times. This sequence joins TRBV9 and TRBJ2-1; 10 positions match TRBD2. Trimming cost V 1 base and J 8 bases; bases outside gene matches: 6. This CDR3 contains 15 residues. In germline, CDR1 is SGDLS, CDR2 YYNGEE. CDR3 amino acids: CASSVRAGGPYEQFF. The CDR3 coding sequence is TGTGCCAGCAGCGTACGAGCGGGAGGGCCGTATGAGCAGTTCTTC.